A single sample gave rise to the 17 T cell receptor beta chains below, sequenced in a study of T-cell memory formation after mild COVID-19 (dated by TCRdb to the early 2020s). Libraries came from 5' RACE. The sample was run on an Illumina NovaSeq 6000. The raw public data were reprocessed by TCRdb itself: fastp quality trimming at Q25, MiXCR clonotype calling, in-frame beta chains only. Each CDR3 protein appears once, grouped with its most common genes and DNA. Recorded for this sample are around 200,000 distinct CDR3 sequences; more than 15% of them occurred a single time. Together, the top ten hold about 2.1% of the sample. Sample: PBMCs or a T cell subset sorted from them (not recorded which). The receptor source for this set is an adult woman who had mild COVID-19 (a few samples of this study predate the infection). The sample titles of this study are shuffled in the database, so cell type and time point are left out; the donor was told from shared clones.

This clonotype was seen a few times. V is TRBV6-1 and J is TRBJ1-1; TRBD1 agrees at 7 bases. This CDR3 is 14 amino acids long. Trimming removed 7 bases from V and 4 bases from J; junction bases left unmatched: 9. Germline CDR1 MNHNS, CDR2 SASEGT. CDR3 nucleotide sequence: TGTGCCAGCAAATCAGGGGGGGGCCTCACTGAAGCTTTCTTT. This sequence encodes CASKSGGGLTEAFF.

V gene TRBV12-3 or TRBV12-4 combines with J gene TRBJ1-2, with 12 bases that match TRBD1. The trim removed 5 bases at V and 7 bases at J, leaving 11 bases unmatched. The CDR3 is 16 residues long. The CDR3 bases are TGTGCCAGCAGTACGCCGGGACAGGGGGCGCCTAGTGGCTACACCTTC. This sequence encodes CASSTPGQGAPSGYTF.

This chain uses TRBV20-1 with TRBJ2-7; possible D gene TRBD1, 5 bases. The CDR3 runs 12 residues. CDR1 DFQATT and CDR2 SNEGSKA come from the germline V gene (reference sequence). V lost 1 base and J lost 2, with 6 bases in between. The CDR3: CSARGTTYEQYF. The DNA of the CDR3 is TGCAGTGCTAGAGGGACAACCTACGAGCAGTACTTC.

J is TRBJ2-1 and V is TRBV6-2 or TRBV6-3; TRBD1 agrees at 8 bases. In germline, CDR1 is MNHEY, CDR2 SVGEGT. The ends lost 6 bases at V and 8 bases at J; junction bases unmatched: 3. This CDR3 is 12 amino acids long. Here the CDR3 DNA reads TGTGCCAGCAGCGGACAGGGCCATGAGCAGTTCTTC. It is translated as CASSGQGHEQFF.

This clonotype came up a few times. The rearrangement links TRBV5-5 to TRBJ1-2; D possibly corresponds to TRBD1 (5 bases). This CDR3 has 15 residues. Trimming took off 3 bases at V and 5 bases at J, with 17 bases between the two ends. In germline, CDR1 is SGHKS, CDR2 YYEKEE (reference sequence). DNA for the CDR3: TGTGCCAGCAGCTCCAACCCCCGGGGGGGGTATGGCTACACCTTC. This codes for CASSSNPRGGYGYTF.

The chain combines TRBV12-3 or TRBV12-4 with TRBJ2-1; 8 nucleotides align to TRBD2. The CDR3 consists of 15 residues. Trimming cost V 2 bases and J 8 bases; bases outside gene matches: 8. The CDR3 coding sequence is TGTGCCAGCAGTTTACCTAGCGGGTTAAGCTATGAGCAGTTCTTC. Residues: CASSLPSGLSYEQFF.

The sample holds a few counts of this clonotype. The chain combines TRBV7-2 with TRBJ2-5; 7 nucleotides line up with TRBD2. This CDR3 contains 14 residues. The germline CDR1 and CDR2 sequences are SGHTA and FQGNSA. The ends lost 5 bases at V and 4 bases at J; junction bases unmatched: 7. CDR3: CASSHGLVGETQYF. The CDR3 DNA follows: TGTGCCAGCAGCCACGGACTAGTAGGAGAGACCCAGTACTTC.

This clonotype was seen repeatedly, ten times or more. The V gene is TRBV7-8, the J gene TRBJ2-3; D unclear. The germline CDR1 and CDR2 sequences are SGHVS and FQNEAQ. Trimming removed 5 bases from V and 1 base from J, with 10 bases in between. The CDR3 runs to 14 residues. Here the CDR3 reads CASSPTRGTDTQYF. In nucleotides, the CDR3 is TGTGCCAGCAGCCCCACCCGGGGCACAGATACGCAGTATTTT.

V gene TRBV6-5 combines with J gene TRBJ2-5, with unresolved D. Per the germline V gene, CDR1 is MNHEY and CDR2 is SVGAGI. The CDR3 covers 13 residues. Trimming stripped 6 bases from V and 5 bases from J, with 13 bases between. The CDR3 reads CASSSAFGETQYF. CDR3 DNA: TGTGCCAGCAGCAGCGCCTTCGGGGAGACCCAGTACTTC.

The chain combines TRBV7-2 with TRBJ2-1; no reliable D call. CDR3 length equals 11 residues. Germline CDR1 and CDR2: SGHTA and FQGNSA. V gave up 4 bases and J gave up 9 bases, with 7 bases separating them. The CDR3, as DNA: TGTGCCAGCAGCTCTCTTATTGAGCAGTTCTTC. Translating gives CASSSLIEQFF. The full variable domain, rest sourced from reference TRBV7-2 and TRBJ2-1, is GAGVSQSPSNKVTEKGKDVELRCDPISGHTALYWYRQSLGQGLEFLIYFQGNSAPDKSGLPSDRFSAERTGGSVSTLTIQRTQQEDSAVYLCASSSLIEQFFGPGTRLTVL.

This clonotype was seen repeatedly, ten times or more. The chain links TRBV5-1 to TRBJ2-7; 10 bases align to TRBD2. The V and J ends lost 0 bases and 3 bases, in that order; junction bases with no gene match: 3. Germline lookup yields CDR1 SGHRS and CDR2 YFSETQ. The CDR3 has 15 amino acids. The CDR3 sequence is CASSLVTSGDYEQYF. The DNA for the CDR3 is TGCGCCAGCAGCTTGGTTACTAGCGGGGACTACGAGCAGTACTTC.

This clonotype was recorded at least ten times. Here the CDR3 DNA reads TGTGCCAGCAGCTTGACAGGCACCGGGGAGCTGTTTTTT. This codes for CASSLTGTGELFF. This sequence joins TRBV7-3 and TRBJ2-2; tentative D call: TRBD1 (6 bases). The CDR3 loop spans 13 amino acids. Trimming stripped 3 bases from V and 4 bases from J, with 6 bases between. Germline CDR1 and CDR2: SGHTA and FQGTGA.

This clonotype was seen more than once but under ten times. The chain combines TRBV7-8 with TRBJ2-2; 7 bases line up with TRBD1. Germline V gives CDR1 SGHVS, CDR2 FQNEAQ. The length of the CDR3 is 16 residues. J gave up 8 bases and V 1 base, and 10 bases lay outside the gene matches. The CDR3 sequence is CASSLGRKRGLGELFF. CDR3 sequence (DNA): TGTGCCAGCAGCTTAGGGCGAAAGAGGGGGCTTGGGGAGCTGTTTTTT.

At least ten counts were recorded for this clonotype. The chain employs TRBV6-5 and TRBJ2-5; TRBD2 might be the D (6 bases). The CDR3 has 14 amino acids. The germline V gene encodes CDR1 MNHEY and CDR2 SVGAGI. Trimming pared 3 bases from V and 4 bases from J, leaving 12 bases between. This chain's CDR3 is CASSYSGLGETQYF. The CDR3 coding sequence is TGTGCCAGCAGTTATTCGGGACTGGGAGAGACCCAGTACTTC.

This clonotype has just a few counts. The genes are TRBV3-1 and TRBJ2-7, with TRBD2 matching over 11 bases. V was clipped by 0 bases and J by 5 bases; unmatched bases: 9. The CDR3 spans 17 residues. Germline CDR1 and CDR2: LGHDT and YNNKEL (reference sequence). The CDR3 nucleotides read TGTGCCAGCAGCCAAGATCGGCTAGCGGGGGGACTCAACGAGCAGTACTTC. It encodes CASSQDRLAGGLNEQYF.

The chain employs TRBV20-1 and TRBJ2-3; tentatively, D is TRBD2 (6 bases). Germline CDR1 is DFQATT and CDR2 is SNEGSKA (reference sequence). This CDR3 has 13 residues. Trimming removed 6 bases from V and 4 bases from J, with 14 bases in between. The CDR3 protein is CSAGEVAPDTQYF. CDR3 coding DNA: TGCAGTGCGGGGGAGGTAGCCCCAGATACGCAGTATTTT.

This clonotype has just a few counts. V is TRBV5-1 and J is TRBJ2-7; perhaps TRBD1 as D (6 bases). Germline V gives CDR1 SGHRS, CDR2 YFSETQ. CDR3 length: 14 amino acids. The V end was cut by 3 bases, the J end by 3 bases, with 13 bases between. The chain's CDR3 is CASSWGGDNYEQYF. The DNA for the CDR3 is TGCGCCAGCAGCTGGGGTGGGGACAACTACGAGCAGTACTTC.